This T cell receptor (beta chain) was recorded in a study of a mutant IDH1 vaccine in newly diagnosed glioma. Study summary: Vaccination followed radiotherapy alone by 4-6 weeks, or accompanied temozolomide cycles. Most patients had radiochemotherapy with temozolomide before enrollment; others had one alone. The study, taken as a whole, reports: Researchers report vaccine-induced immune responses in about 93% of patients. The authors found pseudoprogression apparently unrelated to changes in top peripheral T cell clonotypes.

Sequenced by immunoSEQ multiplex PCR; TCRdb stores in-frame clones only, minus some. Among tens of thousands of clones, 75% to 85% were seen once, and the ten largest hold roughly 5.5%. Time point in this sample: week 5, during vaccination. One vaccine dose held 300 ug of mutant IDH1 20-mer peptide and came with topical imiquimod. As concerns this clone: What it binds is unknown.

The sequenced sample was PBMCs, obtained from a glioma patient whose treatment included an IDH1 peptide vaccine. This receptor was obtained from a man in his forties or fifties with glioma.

The CDR3 region is CASSQGQGAGNTIYF. The CDR3 DNA is TGCGCCAGCAGCCAGGGACAGGGGGCCGGAAACACCATATATTTT. This chain uses TRBV4-1 with TRBJ1-3; TRBD1 agrees at 12 bases. The CDR3 runs to 15 residues. J was trimmed by 4 bases and V by 3 bases; bases with no gene match: 1. Germline CDR1 MGHRA, CDR2 YSYEKL.